Each of the 15 T cell receptor beta chains below was sequenced from the same sample in a study of cytomegalovirus exposure and HLA in healthy donors. It was with 60 Vbeta and 13 Jbeta primers that the PCR ran. The method was immunoSEQ multiplex PCR; TCRdb's version includes in-frame clones alone and lacks a portion of them. The data hold tens of thousands of clones, with more than 70% observed a single time. Input material: PBMCs. The receptors originated from a man aged 35 to 55 in good health and CMV-seronegative.

The chain carries TRBV19 and TRBJ2-4, with D maybe TRBD1 (6 bases). The CDR3 totals 15 residues. CDR1 and CDR2 from the germline V gene are LNHDA and SQIVND (reference sequence). Trimming left V 4 bases short and J 10 bases short, with 20 bases between. The CDR3 loop reads CASSTRTVRESIQYF. The CDR3 nucleotides are TGTGCCAGTAGTACTCGGACAGTCCGCGAATCGATTCAGTACTTC.

This clone was recorded once. The chain recombines TRBV15 with TRBJ1-5, with 7 bases lining up with TRBD1. The length of the CDR3 is 16 residues. The V gene's germline CDR1 is LNHNV and CDR2 YYDKDF (reference sequence). The V segment lost 1 base and the J segment 4 bases; nucleotides outside the gene matches: 7. CDR3 coding DNA: TGTGCCACCAGCAGAGGTCAACAGGGGCCTAATCAGCCCCAGCATTTT. The encoded protein is CATSRGQQGPNQPQHF.

J is TRBJ2-7 and V is TRBV11-2, with 9 bases matching TRBD1. This CDR3 has 15 residues. V gave up 0 bases and J gave up 3 bases; unmatched junction bases: 3. Germline V gives CDR1 SGHAT, CDR2 FQNNGV. The CDR3 nucleotides read TGTGCCAGCAGCTTAGACCCGGGACAGGGCTACGAGCAGTACTTC. Translating gives CASSLDPGQGYEQYF.

This rearrangement joins TRBV7-8 to TRBJ2-5; D call uncertain. The V end was cut by 5 bases, the J end by 1 base, with 14 bases between. The CDR3 totals 15 residues. Germline V gene sequence: CDR1 SGHVS, CDR2 FQNEAQ. For the CDR3, the DNA is TGTGCCAGCAGCCCCCGTGTCACAATCCAAGAGACCCAGTACTTC. Protein product: CASSPRVTIQETQYF. Supplemented by reference TRBV7-8 and TRBJ2-5, the full variable domain reads GAGVSQSPRYKVAKRGQDVALRCDPISGHVSLFWYQQALGQGPEFLTYFQNEAQLDKSGLPSDRFFAERPEGSVSTLKIQRTQQEDSAVYLCASSPRVTIQETQYFGPGTRLLVL.

The chain has TRBV7-2 and TRBJ1-1; D is unclear. The germline V gene encodes CDR1 SGHTA and CDR2 FQGNSA. This CDR3 has 13 residues. V was shortened by 5 bases and J by 11 bases, with 18 bases between the two germline ends. The CDR3 DNA reads as TGTGCCAGCAGCCGTAGAGGCCCCGGAGGTGCTTTCTTT. It is translated as CASSRRGPGGAFF.

The chain has TRBV6-4 and TRBJ2-1; TRBD2 is a possible D gene (7 bases). Trimming left V 6 bases short and J 6 bases short, with 18 bases between. The CDR3 runs to 15 residues. The germline V gene has CDR1 MRHNA and CDR2 SNTAGT. DNA of the CDR3: TGTGCCAGCAGACGACTTGCGGGGGCCCTCAATGAGCAGTTCTTC. Translating gives CASRRLAGALNEQFF.

CDR3 in amino acids: CASSLRDRGLTLDYGYTF. For the CDR3, the DNA is TGTGCCAGCAGTTTAAGGGACAGGGGGCTTACCTTGGACTATGGCTACACCTTC. V and J are TRBV27 and TRBJ1-2, with 12 bases aligning to TRBD1. The CDR3 is 18 amino acids. Germline V gene data show CDR1 as MNHEY and CDR2 as SMNVEV (reference sequence). V gave up 2 bases and J gave up 3 bases; unmatched junction bases: 10.

This clone was counted between two and nine times. The CDR3 DNA reads as TGTGCCAGCTCCTCTTCTCCGTTCGGGGATACGCAGTATTTT. Amino acid sequence: CASSSSPFGDTQYF. The V call is TRBV7-6, the J call TRBJ2-3; D remains unclear. Per the germline V gene, CDR1 is SGHVS and CDR2 is FNYEAQ. CDR3 length: 14 residues. V shed 8 bases and J shed 6 bases, with 18 bases lying between them.

V is TRBV23-1 and J is TRBJ1-6; D perhaps matches TRBD1 (5 bases). TRBV23-1 is sorted into the ORF group, with uncertain function. The germline V and J ends were trimmed by 10 bases and 8 bases, with 12 bases remaining between them. This CDR3 is 12 amino acids long. The CDR3 bases are TGCGCCAACCCCAGGGATGATTCACCCCTCCACTTT. Translated, it gives CANPRDDSPLHF.

The chain combines TRBV5-1 with TRBJ2-4; 10 nucleotides agree with TRBD1. This CDR3 comprises 19 residues. The germline V gene encodes CDR1 SGHRS and CDR2 YFSETQ. The ends lost 4 bases at V and 0 bases at J; junction bases unmatched: 13. DNA for the CDR3: TGCGCCAGCAGCCCTGAAAGAGGGACAGGGGCCCTAGCCAAAAACATTCAGTACTTC. Translation: CASSPERGTGALAKNIQYF.

This clone came up a few times. The gene calls are TRBV29-1 and TRBJ2-5, with TRBD1 identical over 7 bases. This CDR3 has 13 residues. The germline CDR1 and CDR2 sequences are SQVTM and ANQGSEA. V lost 6 bases, J lost 5 bases, and 9 bases stayed unmatched. The CDR3 DNA reads TGCAGCGTAGCTCAACAGGGGTCGGAGACCCAGTACTTC. Translation gives CSVAQQGSETQYF. The full variable domain, with the rest looked up from reference TRBV29-1 and TRBJ2-5, is SAVISQKPSRDICQRGTSLTIQCQVDSQVTMMFWYRQQPGQSLTLIATANQGSEATYESGFVIDKFPISRPNLTFSTLTVSNMSPEDSSIYLCSVAQQGSETQYFGPGTRLLVL.

This clone appeared a few times. V usage is TRBV28 and J usage is TRBJ1-1, with D uncertain. Germline assignment: CDR1 MDHEN and CDR2 SYDVKM. V was shortened by 2 bases and J by 4 bases, with 8 bases between the two germline ends. The CDR3 extends over 13 amino acids. The CDR3: CASSLQAPTEAFF. DNA of the CDR3: TGTGCCAGCAGTTTACAGGCACCCACTGAAGCTTTCTTT.

This sequence joins TRBV27 and TRBJ1-5; TRBD1 agrees at 7 bases. The CDR3 totals 15 residues. V was clipped by 5 bases and J by 3 bases; unmatched bases: 7. Germline loops: CDR1 MNHEY, CDR2 SMNVEV (reference sequence). In DNA, the CDR3 is TGTGCCAGCAGTACCCAACAGGGGTACAATCAGCCCCAGCATTTT. As protein: CASSTQQGYNQPQHF.

The rearrangement links TRBV5-4 to TRBJ2-7; tentative D call: TRBD1 (6 bases). V was clipped by 2 bases and J by 5 bases, with 11 bases between them. CDR3 length: 13 amino acids. Germline V gene lookup returns CDR1 SGHNT and CDR2 YYREEE (reference sequence). The CDR3 sequence is CASSFRGPHEQYF. CDR3 DNA sequence: TGTGCCAGCAGCTTCAGGGGTCCCCACGAGCAGTACTTC.

This chain links TRBV7-9 with TRBJ2-7; D is unresolved. Trimming pared 5 bases from V and 1 base from J, leaving 18 bases between. Per germline, CDR1 SEHNR and CDR2 FQNEAQ (reference sequence). The CDR3 has 16 amino acids. CDR3 nucleotides: TGTGCCAGCAGCGACCCATTTCTGGAGATTTCCTACGAGCAGTACTTC. Its translation: CASSDPFLEISYEQYF. The full variable domain, rest sourced from reference TRBV7-9 and TRBJ2-7, is DTGVSQNPRHKITKRGQNVTFRCDPISEHNRLYWYRQTLGQGPEFLTYFQNEAQLEKSRLLSDRFSAERPKGSFSTLEIQRTEQGDSAMYLCASSDPFLEISYEQYFGPGTRLTVT.